This T cell receptor (beta chain) derives from a study of blood T cell repertoires in COVID-19. Only in-frame clones appear in the TCRdb table, and some are missing; sequencing was by immunoSEQ multiplex PCR. Among around 500,000 clones listed, approximately 90% were seen once. Self-reported history from a screening survey and questionnaire set each donor's cohort. The CDR3 length is 14 residues. Germline CDR1 is LGHNT and CDR2 is FRNRAP. V gave up 1 base and J gave up 5 bases, with 11 bases separating them. The rearrangement links TRBV12-5 to TRBJ2-5, with D possibly being TRBD1 (5 bases). The sequence was obtained from a woman in her thirties or forties who had recovered from COVID-19. The sequencing input was PBMCs or T cells enriched from blood (not recorded which). In nucleotides, the CDR3 is TGTGCTAGTGGTTTGGGGACAATGGTTGAGACCCAGTACTTC. Residues: CASGLGTMVETQYF. Drawing the rest from reference TRBV12-5 and TRBJ2-5, the complete variable domain is DARVTQTPRHKVTEMGQEVTMRCQPILGHNTVFWYRQTMMQGLELLAYFRNRAPLDDSGMPKDRFSAEMPDATLATLKIQPSEPRDSAVYFCASGLGTMVETQYFGPGTRLLVL.